Listed below are T cell receptor beta chains from one sample, sequenced in a study of T cell responses to AZD1222 COVID-19 vaccine. Sequencing was performed with immunoSEQ multiplex PCR; in TCRdb, only in-frame clones are kept and a portion is missing. The sample lists under 150,000 clones; 70% to 90% were seen once. The sample consisted of peripheral blood, taken 28 days after the second AZD1222 dose. These receptors were obtained from an adult who received the AZD1222 COVID-19 vaccine. Each CDR3 is given with its conserved first and last residue. D genes are given only for firm matches. Clone size appears in some rows only: once, few, many, or a class for an expanded clone.

d_call	v_call	clone_size	j_call	cdr3_nt	cdr3_aa
.	TRBV19	.	TRBJ2-3	TGTGCCAGTACCCCCAACTTAGGGGGGGGAGGAGGTACGCAGTATTTT	CASTPNLGGGGGTQYF
.	TRBV4-2	.	TRBJ2-6	TGTGCCAGCAGTACTACAGGATCTGGGGCCAACGTCCTGACTTTC	CASSTTGSGANVLTF
.	TRBV6-2/TRBV6-3	.	TRBJ1-2	TGTGCCAGCAGTTTGGACGGGAACTATGGCTACACCTTC	CASSLDGNYGYTF
.	TRBV5-3	.	TRBJ2-2	TGTGCCAGAAGCTCTCGACAGATCACCGGGGAGCTGTTTTTT	CARSSRQITGELFF
.	TRBV19	.	TRBJ1-2	TGTGCCAGTAGGAGGGAAGGCAGCCCTTTCGGCTACACCTTC	CASRREGSPFGYTF
.	TRBV6-5	.	TRBJ1-6	TGTGCCAGCAGTTACAAGGACAGAGCAAATTCACCCCTCCACTTT	CASSYKDRANSPLHF
.	TRBV11-3	.	TRBJ2-7	TGTGCCAGCAGCTTAGGCGGGTCAGAATCCTACGAGCAGTACTTC	CASSLGGSESYEQYF
.	TRBV11-3	.	TRBJ2-2	TGTGCCAGCAGCTTAGATCTAGCCGGGGAGCTGTTTTTT	CASSLDLAGELFF
.	TRBV28	.	TRBJ2-3	TGTGCCAGCAGTAAATCTGAGCGGAGCACAGATACGCAGTATTTT	CASSKSERSTDTQYF
.	TRBV18	once	TRBJ1-6	TGTGCCAGCTCACCAGGGGAAAATTCACCCCTCCACTTT	CASSPGENSPLHF
.	TRBV7-3	.	TRBJ2-3	TGTGCCAGCAGCTTAAACCAGGGGACAGATACGCAGTATTTT	CASSLNQGTDTQYF
TRBD1	TRBV3-1/TRBV3-2	few	TRBJ1-1	TGTGCCAGCAGCCGATTCGGGACAGGGGGCACTGAAGCTTTCTTT	CASSRFGTGGTEAFF
TRBD1	TRBV19	.	TRBJ1-5	TGTGCCAGTAGTAGTGCAGGGGGCTCCTCGCGTCAGCCCCAGCATTTT	CASSSAGGSSRQPQHF
TRBD2	TRBV25-1	.	TRBJ2-2	TGTGCCAGCAGAGCGGGGGGGCCTAGAGGCGAGCTGTTTTTT	CASRAGGPRGELFF
TRBD1	TRBV5-1	.	TRBJ2-3	TGCGCCAGCTGGGACAGGGCTAGCACAGATACGCAGTATTTT	CASWDRASTDTQYF